The T cell receptor (beta chain) under discussion was sequenced for a study of blood T cell repertoires in COVID-19. Study at large: T cells, B-cell-depleted T cells, or PBMCs supplied cDNA or gDNA.

In the original processing: Amplification of reference gene primers was used by the study to estimate nucleated cell counts. The method was immunoSEQ multiplex PCR; TCRdb's version includes in-frame clones alone and lacks a portion of them. V and J calls and clone size are those listed in that table; D and trimming were worked out from the DNA. The sample has fewer than 50,000 clones; approximately 69% are singletons. CDR1 is GTSNPN and CDR2 is SVGIG in the germline V gene (reference sequence). V dropped 7 bases and J dropped 4 bases, with 15 bases sitting between them. The length of the CDR3 is 13 residues. Enrolment of Seattle patients took place during active infection, and they were followed longitudinally.

J is TRBJ2-3 and V is TRBV30, with D maybe TRBD2 (6 bases). The TCR sequence derives from a man in his 70s with COVID-19, enrolled during active disease. The source material was peripheral blood. CDR3 amino acids: CALGGGVSDTQYF. Written as DNA, the CDR3 is TGTGCCTTGGGCGGCGGGGTTTCAGATACGCAGTATTTT.